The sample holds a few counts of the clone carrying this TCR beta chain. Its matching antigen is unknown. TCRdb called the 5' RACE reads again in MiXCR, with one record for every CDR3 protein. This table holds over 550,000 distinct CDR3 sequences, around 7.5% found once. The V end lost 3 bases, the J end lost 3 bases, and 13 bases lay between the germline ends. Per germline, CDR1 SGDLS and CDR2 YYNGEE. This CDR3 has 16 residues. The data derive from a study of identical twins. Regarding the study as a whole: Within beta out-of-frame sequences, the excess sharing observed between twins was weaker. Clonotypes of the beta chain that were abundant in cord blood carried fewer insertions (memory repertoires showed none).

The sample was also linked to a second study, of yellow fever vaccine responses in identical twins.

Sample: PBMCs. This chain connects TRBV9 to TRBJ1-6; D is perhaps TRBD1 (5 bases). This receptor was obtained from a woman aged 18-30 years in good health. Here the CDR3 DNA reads TGTGCCAGCAGCGCGCAGACAGAAATCTATAATTCACCCCTCCACTTT. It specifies CASSAQTEIYNSPLHF.